This T cell receptor beta chain stems from a study of early T cells in non-severe SARS-CoV-2 infection. Broader study findings: Anti-spike CD8 responses were favored by VDJdb matching, which missed private and CD4 specificities.

This clonotype has a count of ten or more. Its antigen is as yet unknown. Tagging with unique molecular identifiers was applied to individual cDNA molecules. TCRdb called the 5' RACE reads again in MiXCR, with one record for every CDR3 protein. The data show approximately 81,000 distinct CDR3 sequences, about 12% seen once. The germline gives CDR1 SGHVS, CDR2 FNYEAQ. Germline trimming cut 0 bases from V and 5 bases from J; bases unmatched to any gene: 3. The length of the CDR3 is 15 residues. The sequenced material came from whole blood. This TCR was sampled from an adult who was a healthcare worker with PCR-confirmed SARS-CoV-2 infection or an uninfected control (not recorded which). V is TRBV7-6 and J is TRBJ2-2, with 7 nucleotides matching TRBD2. The CDR3 reads CASSLAGGPTGELFF. The CDR3 DNA is TGTGCCAGCAGCTTAGCGGGAGGGCCTACCGGGGAGCTGTTTTTT. Complete variable domain (other parts from reference TRBV7-6 and TRBJ2-2): GAGVSQSPRYKVTKRGQDVALRCDPISGHVSLYWYRQALGQGPEFLTYFNYEAQQDKSGLPNDRFSAERPEGSISTLTIQRTEQRDSAMYRCASSLAGGPTGELFFGEGSRLTVL.